The 16 T cell receptor beta chains reported below all come from one sample, sequenced in a study of STAT5B mutations in CD4+ large granular lymphocyte leukemia. Here immunoSEQ multiplex PCR was the method, and the copy in TCRdb shows in-frame clones only, minus some. The sample carries under 55,000 clones, about 86% recorded once. Sequenced sample: CD4+ T cells from blood buffy coats. These receptors all come from a human donor in good health.

The chain's CDR3 is CASSFPALETQYF. The CDR3 DNA follows: TGCGCCAGCAGTTTCCCCGCTTTGGAGACCCAGTACTTC. The chain recombines TRBV5-1 with TRBJ2-5, with unresolved D. CDR1 and CDR2 (germline): SGHRS, YFSETQ. The ends were cut back, 5 bases at V and 5 bases at J, with 13 bases in the middle. There are 13 residues in the CDR3.

The table lists this clone with a count of one. V usage is TRBV14 and J usage is TRBJ2-5, with 7 nucleotides matching TRBD1. This CDR3 is built from 17 residues. Germline loops: CDR1 SGHDN, CDR2 FVKESK. Trimming took 1 base from V and 3 from J; bases not matched to a gene: 11. CDR3: CASSQGTGVTAKETQYF. The CDR3 nucleotides read TGTGCCAGCAGCCAAGGTACAGGGGTTACGGCCAAAGAGACCCAGTACTTC.

This clone was observed a single time. V usage is TRBV7-3 and J usage is TRBJ1-1; possible D gene TRBD1, 6 bases. The CDR3 totals 16 residues. With 1 base removed from V and 2 bases from J, the gap between germline ends came to 14 bases. The germline V gene encodes CDR1 SGHTA and CDR2 FQGTGA. Here the CDR3 DNA reads TGTGCCAGCAGCTTAATTGGGGGGGCCGTTAACACTGAAGCTTTCTTT. Its protein is CASSLIGGAVNTEAFF.

V and J are TRBV10-3 and TRBJ1-3; TRBD1 might be the D (5 bases). Germline assignment: CDR1 ENHRY and CDR2 SYGVKD. CDR3 length equals 14 residues. Deletions cut 5 bases from V and 0 bases from J, with 8 bases between. The CDR3 region is CAISQGFSGNTIYF. In nucleotides, the CDR3 is TGTGCCATCAGTCAGGGTTTCTCTGGAAACACCATATATTTT.

The chain links TRBV27 to TRBJ1-1; 7 bases fit TRBD1. The J segment lost 1 base and the V segment lost 10 bases, leaving 6 bases of the junction unmatched. The CDR3 is 13 residues long. Germline CDR1 reads MNHEY; CDR2 reads SMNVEV (reference sequence). The CDR3 DNA sequence: TGTGCCACCGGGGACAGACAGAACACTGAAGCTTTCTTT. Translated: CATGDRQNTEAFF.

The rearrangement joins TRBV28 to TRBJ1-2; 7 positions match TRBD1. Germline trimming cut 6 bases from V and 6 bases from J; bases unmatched to any gene: 13. From germline, CDR1 is MDHEN and CDR2 SYDVKM. This CDR3 has 15 residues. The CDR3 sequence is CASSRNQRGRDGYTF. The CDR3 DNA reads as TGTGCCAGCAGCCGTAATCAAAGGGGGCGGGATGGCTACACCTTC.

CDR3 DNA sequence: TGCAGCGCCTCACTAGTGGGGAACACCGGGGAGCTGTTTTTT. Translated, it gives CSASLVGNTGELFF. The chain couples TRBV29-1 to TRBJ2-2; weak D call: TRBD2 (5 bases). V lost 7 bases, J lost 1 base, and 13 bases lay in between. This CDR3 comprises 14 residues. The germline V gene has CDR1 SQVTM and CDR2 ANQGSEA.

This clone was observed a single time. The CDR3, as DNA: TGTGCCAGCAGTTTTCGGTCGAGGTCACTTTTCGGGGAGACCCAGTACTTC. It codes for CASSFRSRSLFGETQYF. The genes are TRBV27 and TRBJ2-5; D remains ambiguous. The V gene lost 3 bases and the J gene lost 5 bases, with 22 bases spanning the gap. CDR3 size: 17 residues. From germline, CDR1 is MNHEY and CDR2 SMNVEV (reference sequence).

The V call is TRBV5-1, the J call TRBJ2-7, with a possible D match to TRBD1 (5 bases). V was trimmed by 4 bases and J by 4 bases, leaving 30 bases between them. CDR3 length: 19 amino acids. CDR1 SGHRS and CDR2 YFSETQ come from the germline V gene. This CDR3 reads CASSAIKVWDRQTPYEQYF. The CDR3 DNA reads as TGCGCCAGCAGCGCAATCAAGGTCTGGGATCGACAGACCCCTTACGAGCAGTACTTC.

The chain combines TRBV7-9 with TRBJ2-5, with D possibly TRBD1 on 7 matching bases. The CDR3 runs 14 residues. Between the trimmed V and J ends, which lost 4 bases and 5 bases, there was a span of 14 bases. CDR1 is SEHNR, CDR2 FQNEAQ, per germline (reference sequence). CDR3 sequence reads: CASSSQGGQETQYF. The CDR3, as DNA: TGTGCCAGCAGCTCTCAGGGGGGTCAGGAGACCCAGTACTTC.

The chain employs TRBV28 and TRBJ2-3, with 11 positions matching TRBD2. From germline, CDR1 is MDHEN and CDR2 SYDVKM. The CDR3 contains 16 residues. After removal of 6 bases from V and 2 bases from J, the junction contained 7 bases not matched to a gene. CDR3 residues: CASSLGLAGLTDTQYF. Here the CDR3 DNA reads TGTGCCAGCAGCCTCGGACTAGCGGGCCTCACAGATACGCAGTATTTT.

This clone was recorded only once. The chain uses TRBV5-1 and TRBJ2-3; a possible D gene is TRBD2 (5 bases). V was cut by 0 bases and J by 3 bases, with 8 bases left in between. CDR1 is SGHRS, CDR2 YFSETQ, per germline. The CDR3 is 14 amino acids. The CDR3 DNA sequence: TGCGCCAGCAGCTTGGGGCTAGCTACAGATACGCAGTATTTT. Protein sequence: CASSLGLATDTQYF.

This clone was observed a few times. The CDR3 spells CASSPTGLANTEAFF. In DNA, the CDR3 is TGTGCCAGCAGCCCGACAGGGCTTGCGAACACTGAAGCTTTCTTT. The rearrangement uses TRBV9 and TRBJ1-1; 7 nucleotides agree with TRBD1. The CDR3 is 15 residues long. CDR1 is SGDLS and CDR2 is YYNGEE in the germline V gene. J gave up 1 base and V 4 bases, and 7 bases lay outside the gene matches. Looking up the rest from reference TRBV9 and TRBJ1-1 gives the full variable domain: DSGVTQTPKHLITATGQRVTLRCSPRSGDLSVYWYQQSLDQGLQFLIQYYNGEERAKGNILERFSAQQFPDLHSELNLSSLELGDSALYFCASSPTGLANTEAFFGQGTRLTVV.

This clone showed up just a few times. The gene calls are TRBV29-1 and TRBJ2-3; D not certain. V lost 6 bases and J 4 bases, leaving 8 bases between the germline ends. The germline V gene has CDR1 SQVTM and CDR2 ANQGSEA. The CDR3 runs 11 residues. The CDR3 coding sequence is TGCAGCGTCACAGTTTCAGATACGCAGTATTTT. Its protein product is CSVTVSDTQYF.

The chain has TRBV15 and TRBJ2-5, with no clear D. The CDR3 contains 15 residues. Looked up from germline, CDR1 is LNHNV and CDR2 is YYDKDF (reference sequence). V lost 2 bases and J 5 bases, leaving 15 bases between the germline ends. The chain's CDR3 is CATSRSMGFEETQYF. The CDR3 bases are TGTGCCACCAGCAGATCGATGGGGTTCGAGGAGACCCAGTACTTC.

The chain carries TRBV6-5 and TRBJ1-2, with 9 bases fitting TRBD1. From germline, CDR1 is MNHEY and CDR2 SVGAGI. J lost 8 bases, V lost 4 bases, and 14 bases had no gene match. The CDR3 has 16 amino acids. The CDR3 DNA sequence: TGTGCCAGCAGTTCCTCCGGGACAGGGCGACAGAAGGGCTACACCTTC. It specifies CASSSSGTGRQKGYTF.